Shown below are 9 T cell receptor beta chains from a single sample sequenced in a study of OX40 agonist ivuxolimab in advanced cancers. Method: immunoSEQ multiplex PCR; TCRdb's copy keeps in-frame clones and lacks some. Among over 35,000 clones, 80% were seen once, and the ten largest hold around 4%. The material was CD4+ or CD8+ T cells sorted from blood, obtained in a trial of the OX40 agonist ivuxolimab. The origin of the receptors is an adult with an advanced solid tumor such as melanoma, head and neck, liver or kidney cancer.

V gene TRBV7-2 combines with J gene TRBJ2-7, with D uncertain. The length of the CDR3 is 16 residues. From germline, CDR1 is SGHTA and CDR2 FQGNSA. Trimming shortened V by 3 bases and J by 7 bases, and 22 bases separated the two germline ends. CDR3 DNA: TGTGCCAGCAGCTTTTCGTTGCAGTCCCAAGCGCTAGAGCAGTACTTC. This gives the protein CASSFSLQSQALEQYF.

The chain combines TRBV29-1 with TRBJ2-1, with 10 bases that match TRBD2. This CDR3 has 13 residues. Trimming took 4 bases from V and 9 from J; bases not matched to a gene: 6. Germline V gene lookup returns CDR1 SQVTM and CDR2 ANQGSEA. The CDR3 DNA follows: TGCAGCGTTGGAGGGACTAGCGTCACTGAGCAGTTCTTC. This codes for CSVGGTSVTEQFF.

The CDR3 region is CASSLSSRNSNQPQHF. CDR3 coding DNA: TGTGCCAGCAGCTTGAGTTCGAGAAATAGCAATCAGCCCCAGCATTTT. The J gene is TRBJ1-5, the V gene TRBV5-4; D gene unclear. V lost 1 base and J 0 bases, leaving 11 bases between the germline ends. Germline loops: CDR1 SGHNT, CDR2 YYREEE (reference sequence). The CDR3 consists of 16 residues.

In DNA, the CDR3 is TGTGCCAGCAGCTTAGCTTCAGCCTCTTACGGCTACACCTTC. This gives the protein CASSLASASYGYTF. The chain carries TRBV7-2 and TRBJ1-2, with D unresolved. The V gene's germline CDR1 is SGHTA and CDR2 FQGNSA. Trimming removed 0 bases at V and 8 bases at J, with 13 bases between. The CDR3 is made up of 14 amino acids.

This clone was picked up one time. This sequence joins TRBV7-2 and TRBJ2-7, with 8 positions matching TRBD2. Germline CDR1 SGHTA, CDR2 FQGNSA. This CDR3 spans 17 amino acids. Germline trimming cut 2 bases from V and 4 bases from J; bases unmatched to any gene: 13. The CDR3 coding sequence is TGTGCCAGCAGCTTAAGAGGTGGGATAGCGGGGCGTTACGAGCAGTACTTC. It specifies CASSLRGGIAGRYEQYF.

The chain joins TRBV28 to TRBJ1-1, with a weak D call TRBD1 (6 bases). Germline values: CDR1 MDHEN, CDR2 SYDVKM. This CDR3 has 14 residues. Trimming removed 4 bases at V and 7 bases at J, with 16 bases between. The CDR3 DNA reads TGTGCCAGCAGTTCGCGGGGGCAGGGGCTTGAAGCTTTCTTT. Protein sequence: CASSSRGQGLEAFF.

The chain employs TRBV30 and TRBJ1-1; 7 bases are a match to TRBD1. With V trimmed by 2 bases and J by 9 bases, 9 bases remained unmatched. CDR1 is GTSNPN, CDR2 SVGIG, per germline (reference sequence). The CDR3 covers 13 residues. The CDR3 sequence is CAWSLGQAGKAFF. CDR3 DNA: TGTGCCTGGAGTTTAGGACAGGCCGGGAAAGCTTTCTTT.

This sequence joins TRBV19 and TRBJ2-7, with 11 positions matching TRBD1. This CDR3 comprises 14 residues. J lost 5 bases, V lost 5 bases, and 5 bases had no gene match. Germline V gives CDR1 LNHDA, CDR2 SQIVND (reference sequence). For the CDR3, the DNA is TGTGCCAGTAGTCTTGGACAGGGGGCAGACGAGCAGTACTTC. Protein product: CASSLGQGADEQYF. The full variable domain, rest sourced from reference TRBV19 and TRBJ2-7, is DGGITQSPKYLFRKEGQNVTLSCEQNLNHDAMYWYRQDPGQGLRLIYYSQIVNDFQKGDIAEGYSVSREKKESFPLTVTSAQKNPTAFYLCASSLGQGADEQYFGPGTRLTVT.

The chain recombines TRBV7-2 with TRBJ2-5; no clear D gene. V was pared by 3 bases and J by 2 bases, with 7 bases between. The CDR3 length is 13 residues. Per germline, CDR1 SGHTA and CDR2 FQGNSA. The DNA for the CDR3 is TGTGCCAGCAGCTTCCCGCCTCAAGAGACCCAGTACTTC. It encodes CASSFPPQETQYF. Full variable domain (outside the CDR3, taken from reference TRBV7-2 and TRBJ2-5): GAGVSQSPSNKVTEKGKDVELRCDPISGHTALYWYRQSLGQGLEFLIYFQGNSAPDKSGLPSDRFSAERTGGSVSTLTIQRTQQEDSAVYLCASSFPPQETQYFGPGTRLLVL.